The rows below give T cell receptor beta chains drawn from one sample of a study of cytomegalovirus exposure and HLA in healthy donors. Assay: immunoSEQ multiplex PCR; the TCRdb copy retains only in-frame clones and omits some. The table has roughly 150,000 clones, around 80% seen once. Sequenced input: PBMCs. Source of these receptors: a woman aged 40 to 50 in good health and CMV-seropositive. CDR3s include the opening cysteine and the closing phenylalanine or tryptophan. D genes are given only for firm matches. Size values are once, few and many counts, or a class for expanded clones, and some rows have none.

>TRBJ1-2|TRBD1|once|TRBV30
CAWSADRSNFYGYTF
TGTGCCTGGAGTGCGGACAGGTCTAATTTCTATGGCTACACCTTC
>TRBJ2-3|TRBD2|.|TRBV27
CASSPNSGRNTDTQYF
TGTGCCAGCTCACCTAATAGCGGGAGGAACACAGATACGCAGTATTTT
>TRBJ2-7|.|once|TRBV28
CASSLPGAYEQYF
TGTGCCAGCAGTTTACCGGGGGCCTACGAGCAGTACTTC
>TRBJ1-2|.|.|TRBV28
CATSRRNGYTF
TGTGCCACCTCTAGGAGGAATGGCTACACCTTC
>TRBJ1-1|TRBD1|once|TRBV18
CASSTTGGFGNTEAFF
TGTGCCAGCTCAACTACAGGGGGATTTGGGAACACTGAAGCTTTCTTT
>TRBJ2-7|TRBD1|.|TRBV27
CASSSTKLTDRDRYEQYF
TGTGCCAGCAGTTCAACGAAACTCACGGACAGGGACAGGTACGAGCAGTACTTC
>TRBJ2-3|.|few|TRBV6-6
CASSPLRDTQYF
TGTGCCAGCAGCCCCCTGCGGGATACGCAGTATTTT
>TRBJ2-1|.|.|TRBV6-5
CASSYSVGSSYNEQFF
TGTGCCAGCAGTTACTCGGTGGGCAGCTCCTACAATGAGCAGTTCTTC
>TRBJ1-3|TRBD1|.|TRBV5-6
CASSQTGRSGNTIYF
TGTGCCAGCAGCCAGACAGGGCGCTCTGGAAACACCATATATTTT
>TRBJ1-6|TRBD1|.|TRBV2
CAKGGQRDSPLHF
TGTGCCAAAGGGGGACAGCGGGATTCACCCCTCCACTTT
>TRBJ1-2|TRBD1|once|TRBV2
CASSETGQRYGYTF
TGTGCCAGCAGCGAGACGGGACAGAGATATGGCTACACCTTC
>TRBJ2-1|.|few|TRBV11-2
CASSLGAGQQFF
TGTGCCAGCAGCTTAGGGGCGGGGCAGCAGTTCTTC
>TRBJ2-1|TRBD2|once|TRBV6-5
CASSSQGLAGVLQFF
TGTGCCAGCAGCTCCCAGGGACTAGCGGGGGTTTTGCAGTTCTTC
>TRBJ2-6|TRBD1|once|TRBV2
CASIPVGTAISGANGLTF
TGTGCCAGCATCCCCGTCGGGACAGCTATCTCTGGGGCCAACGGCCTGACTTTC
>TRBJ2-2|TRBD1|.|TRBV11-3
CASSRTGGSYGELFF
TGTGCCAGCAGCCGGACAGGGGGCTCCTACGGGGAGCTGTTTTTT
>TRBJ1-2|.|.|TRBV5-1
CASSPQPRDYGYTF
TGCGCCAGCAGCCCACAACCCCGGGACTATGGCTACACCTTC
>TRBJ1-4|TRBD1|.|TRBV19
CASSSDRGIKGNEKLFF
TGTGCCAGTAGTTCCGACAGGGGTATCAAGGGAAATGAAAAACTGTTTTTT
>TRBJ1-3|.|.|TRBV28
CASSLFGTNSGNTIYF
TGTGCCAGCAGTTTATTCGGCACTAACTCTGGAAACACCATATATTTT
>TRBJ1-5|TRBD1|.|TRBV19
CASRVTGTESNQPQHF
TGTGCCAGTAGAGTCACCGGGACAGAGTCCAATCAGCCCCAGCATTTT
>TRBJ2-6|.|.|TRBV30
CAWSRLSSGANGLTF
TGTGCCTGGAGCCGACTTTCCTCTGGGGCCAACGGCCTGACTTTC
>TRBJ1-2|TRBD1|.|TRBV9
CASSVGARGLNYGYTF
TGTGCCAGCAGCGTAGGTGCCAGGGGGCTTAACTATGGCTACACCTTC
>TRBJ2-7|.|.|TRBV18
CASSPSGIPYEQYF
TGTGCCAGCTCACCGTCAGGGATCCCCTACGAGCAGTACTTC
>TRBJ2-1|.|.|TRBV9
CASSVVVEPAYNEQFF
TGTGCCAGCAGCGTAGTAGTGGAGCCGGCCTACAATGAGCAGTTCTTC
>TRBJ1-1|TRBD1|once|TRBV9
CASSKTGTENTEAFF
TGTGCCAGCAGCAAAACCGGGACAGAGAACACTGAAGCTTTCTTT
>TRBJ1-3|.|.|TRBV4-2
CASSPALRTASSGNTIYF
TGTGCCAGCAGCCCAGCCCTACGGACAGCGAGTTCTGGAAACACCATATATTTT
>TRBJ2-3|.|.|TRBV15
CATSKWRGYDTQYF
TGTGCCACCAGCAAATGGCGGGGATACGATACGCAGTATTTT
>TRBJ1-5|.|.|TRBV28
CASSPGVGLPFNQPQHF
TGTGCCAGCAGTCCGGGTGTTGGCCTCCCTTTTAATCAGCCCCAGCATTTT
>TRBJ2-1|.|.|TRBV25-1
CASSRGFPAYNEQFF
TGTGCCAGCAGTCGGGGATTCCCAGCCTACAATGAGCAGTTCTTC
>TRBJ2-3|TRBD2|.|TRBV7-6
CASSLELAGTDTQYF
TGTGCCAGCAGCTTAGAACTAGCGGGGACAGATACGCAGTATTTT
>TRBJ1-1|.|.|TRBV7-8
CASSRLGGSETFF
TGTGCCAGCAGCCGTCTGGGGGGATCGGAAACTTTCTTT
>TRBJ2-7|TRBD2|.|TRBV29-1
CSVEVGTWGGAYEQYF
TGCAGCGTTGAAGTAGGCACGTGGGGAGGGGCCTACGAGCAGTACTTC
>TRBJ2-2|TRBD2|.|TRBV30
CAYERGLALSGELFF
TGTGCCTACGAAAGGGGACTAGCTTTAAGCGGGGAGCTGTTTTTT
>TRBJ2-7|TRBD1|few|TRBV7-9
CASSQSGTGGHEQYF
TGTGCCAGCAGCCAATCCGGGACAGGTGGTCACGAGCAGTACTTC
>TRBJ1-1|TRBD1|.|TRBV27
CAGRNRGNTEAFF
TGTGCCGGCAGGAACAGGGGGAACACTGAAGCTTTCTTT
>TRBJ2-4|.|.|TRBV19
CASSKRDISYIQYF
TGTGCCAGTAGTAAGCGGGACATCAGTTACATTCAGTACTTC
>TRBJ2-5|.|.|TRBV6-6
CASSSTGYGETQYF
TGTGCCAGCAGTTCAACAGGGTATGGGGAGACCCAGTACTTC
>TRBJ2-1|.|.|TRBV7-2
CASSLGRAPYNEQFF
TGTGCCAGCAGCTTAGGCAGGGCACCTTACAATGAGCAGTTCTTC
>TRBJ1-1|.|.|TRBV27
CASSEQGRTEAFF
TGTGCCAGCAGCGAACAGGGCCGCACTGAAGCTTTCTTT
>TRBJ1-5|.|.|TRBV18
CASSSERPQPQHF
TGTGCCAGCTCATCCGAGAGGCCACAGCCCCAGCATTTT
>TRBJ2-7|.|.|TRBV6-6
CASRESGKNYEQYF
TGTGCCAGCAGAGAGTCGGGGAAAAACTACGAGCAGTACTTC
>TRBJ1-2|TRBD1|.|TRBV25-1
CASSGDRLDYGYTF
TGTGCCAGCAGTGGGGACAGACTTGACTATGGCTACACCTTC
>TRBJ1-2|.|.|TRBV6-1
CASSEGRSGGYTF
TGTGCCAGCAGTGAAGGTCGGTCGGGTGGCTACACCTTC
>TRBJ2-7|TRBD1|.|TRBV11-1
CASSQDRAYEQYF
TGTGCCAGCAGCCAGGACAGGGCCTACGAGCAGTACTTC
>TRBJ2-7|.|.|TRBV7-2
CASSFREVWYEQYF
TGTGCCAGCAGCTTTCGAGAGGTCTGGTACGAGCAGTACTTC
>TRBJ1-4|.|.|TRBV2
CASKAGGWANEKLFF
TGTGCCAGCAAAGCTGGAGGGTGGGCTAATGAAAAACTGTTTTTT
>TRBJ1-2|.|.|TRBV6-4
CASSWAVCGYTF
TGTGCCAGCTCCTGGGCAGTTTGTGGCTACACCTTC
>TRBJ2-7|TRBD1|.|TRBV5-5
CASSILFRDRVSSYEQYF
TGTGCCAGCAGCATTCTATTCCGGGACAGGGTGTCCTCCTACGAGCAGTACTTC
>TRBJ1-2|.|.|TRBV15
CATSRDRGSYYGYTF
TGTGCCACCAGCAGAGATAGAGGGTCCTACTATGGCTACACCTTC
>TRBJ1-2|.|.|TRBV19
CASSIRGALYGYTF
TGTGCCAGTAGTATACGGGGGGCTCTTTATGGCTACACCTTC
>TRBJ1-6|.|.|TRBV5-1
CASSFGDSSPLHF
TGCGCCAGCAGCTTCGGGGATAGTTCACCCCTCCACTTT
>TRBJ1-3|.|.|TRBV7-6
CASSLGGGRNTIYF
TGTGCCAGCAGCTTAGGGGGCGGCAGAAACACCATATATTTT
>TRBJ2-2|.|few|TRBV19
CASSTSWGVGELFF
TGTGCCAGTAGTACCTCGTGGGGAGTCGGGGAGCTGTTTTTT
>TRBJ1-4|.|few|TRBV7-9
CSSSLLQGANEKLFF
TGTTCCAGCAGCCTGTTACAGGGCGCGAATGAAAAACTGTTTTTT
>TRBJ1-2|TRBD1|.|TRBV28
CASSLATGSHGYTF
TGTGCCAGCAGTTTGGCGACAGGGAGCCATGGCTACACCTTC